This entry is about one T cell receptor (beta chain). No antigen is known for it. Findings and caveats of the study: The TCR gene usage of tumor memory CD4+ T cells clustered together with blood and lymph node memory CD4+ cells and with lymph node naive CD4+ cells.

This CDR3 has 13 amino acids. CDR1 SGHTA and CDR2 FQGNSA come from the germline V gene. Trimming shortened V by 2 bases and J by 4 bases, and 8 bases separated the two germline ends. Semi-nested PCR with Nested Universal Primer A followed constant-region reverse priming of full-length variable regions. Each CDR3 protein is one row after TCRdb ran MiXCR on the 5' RACE reads. Of around 52,000 distinct CDR3 sequences listed, around 26% were seen once; the top ten hold roughly 3.3%. The V and J genes are TRBV7-2 and TRBJ1-2; tentatively, D is TRBD1 (5 bases). The sequence was obtained from a female donor with breast cancer. Sequencing used tumor-infiltrating memory CD4+ T cells sorted from the breast tumor. The subset denotes: memory CD4+ T cells, CD4+CD45RO+CD25-. The CDR3 DNA reads TGTGCCAGCAGCTTACAAGACAGCTATGGCTACACCTTC. Translation: CASSLQDSYGYTF.